This TCR beta chain was found in a study of technical replicates of blood from a few donors. The protocol was immunoSEQ multiplex PCR, while the TCRdb copy is restricted to in-frame clones and leaves out a portion. The sample has around 76,000 clones; 75% to 95% are singletons. Germline CDR1 is SGHRS and CDR2 is YFSETQ. V was shortened by 7 bases and J by 1 base, with 14 bases between the two germline ends. The CDR3 runs to 14 residues. The TCR sequence derives from a human donor in good health. Material: T cells isolated from PBMCs. The chain uses TRBV5-1 and TRBJ1-1, with D uncertain. The CDR3: CASHESFPNTEAFF. The CDR3, as DNA: TGCGCCAGCCACGAGTCCTTTCCGAACACTGAAGCTTTCTTT.